Below, 13 T cell receptor beta chains from the same sample are listed, as sequenced in a study of vaccination effects on CD4 cells after COVID-19 (dated by TCRdb to between 2021 and 2024). After approximately 11 days of culture, CD4+ T cells were isolated with the EasySep CD4+ T cell isolation kit. Two doses of either the BNT162b2 or the mRNA-1273 mRNA SARS-CoV-2 vaccine were administered to participants. No antigen has been assigned to these receptors. Libraries came from the immunoSEQ multiplex PCR assay. Sourced from immuneACCESS, this table was stored by TCRdb with only in-frame sequences that have V and J called. A share of the clones is absent; for the studies checked, an unresolved V gene accounts for under half, and the remainder has no known explanation. This sample gives about 40,000 clones in total; around two thirds of them show up just once. 7% to 8% of the sample rests with the top ten.

The source material was CD4+ T cells from PBMCs cultured without peptide, sampled after COVID-19 vaccination. The receptors were gathered from a human donor who received a COVID-19 vaccine.

J is TRBJ1-5 and V is TRBV4-1; maybe TRBD1 (5 bases). V lost 2 bases and J 2 bases, leaving 13 bases between the germline ends. The CDR3 has 16 amino acids. Looked up from germline, CDR1 is MGHRA and CDR2 is YSYEKL. The CDR3: CASSQSGPMGNQPQHF. The CDR3 nucleotides are TGCGCCAGCAGCCAATCGGGGCCGATGGGCAATCAGCCCCAGCATTTT.

The rearrangement links TRBV5-1 to TRBJ2-1, with TRBD2 identical over 8 bases. CDR1 and CDR2 (germline): SGHRS, YFSETQ. The length of the CDR3 is 15 residues. J lost 8 bases, V lost 3 bases, and 10 bases had no gene match. The CDR3 loop is CASSSAGAGVYEQFF. CDR3 nucleotides: TGCGCCAGCAGCTCAGCGGGAGCAGGGGTTTATGAGCAGTTCTTC.

V usage is TRBV15 and J usage is TRBJ2-3; 10 nucleotides line up with TRBD2. Germline assignment: CDR1 LNHNV and CDR2 YYDKDF (reference sequence). V dropped 0 bases and J dropped 4; count of bases not matched to a gene: 7. There are 17 residues in the CDR3. CDR3 residues: CATSREASGRSADTQYF. The CDR3 bases are TGTGCCACCAGCAGAGAAGCTAGCGGGAGATCCGCAGATACGCAGTATTTT.

The V gene is TRBV3-1 (or the pseudogene TRBV3-2), the J gene TRBJ2-4; possibly TRBD1 or TRBD2 for D (5 bases each). Between the trimmed V and J ends, which lost 1 base and 5 bases, there was a span of 12 bases. CDR3 length: 15 amino acids. The germline V gene encodes CDR1 LGHDT and CDR2 YNNKEL (reference sequence). CDR3 loop: CASSQGTGPQNIQYF. Written as DNA, the CDR3 is TGTGCCAGCAGCCAAGGAACGGGACCGCAAAACATTCAGTACTTC.

The V gene is TRBV19, the J gene TRBJ1-1, with TRBD1 identical over 12 bases. CDR3 length equals 15 residues. V shed 5 bases and J 7 bases; nucleotides not matched to a gene: 8. Looked up from germline, CDR1 is LNHDA and CDR2 is SQIVND (reference sequence). The CDR3 sequence is CASSSGTGGWNEAFF. CDR3 coding DNA: TGTGCCAGTAGTTCCGGGACAGGGGGCTGGAATGAAGCTTTCTTT.

J is TRBJ2-3 and V is TRBV21-1. TRBV21-1 constitutes a pseudogene. The CDR3 has 14 amino acids. DNA for the CDR3: TGTGCCAGCAGCAAAGGGGTCGGCACAGATACGCAGTATTTT. Its protein product is CASSKGVGTDTQYF.

The chain carries TRBV7-9 and TRBJ2-5; weak D call: TRBD2 (6 bases). Germline lookup yields CDR1 SEHNR and CDR2 FQNEAQ (reference sequence). The V gene lost 1 base and the J gene lost 6 bases, with 24 bases spanning the gap. CDR3 length: 18 amino acids. CDR3 coding DNA: TGTGCCAGCAGCTTAGAGTTTATCGGGAGCCCTACTCCGAAGACCCAGTACTTC. Its protein is CASSLEFIGSPTPKTQYF.

In its sample, this clone was seen a few times. The rearrangement links TRBV18 to TRBJ1-3; D gene ambiguous. Germline values: CDR1 KGHSH, CDR2 LQKENI. The CDR3 consists of 16 residues. Trimming cost V 2 bases and J 0 bases, with 11 bases left between them. The CDR3 DNA follows: TGTGCCAGCTCACCATCGGGCGTACCCTCTGGAAACACCATATATTTT. Its translation: CASSPSGVPSGNTIYF.

This clone occurred a few times. The rearrangement links TRBV5-1 to TRBJ1-2; D gene uncertain. Trimming took 0 bases from V and 0 from J, leaving 9 bases between them. This CDR3 region has 15 residues. Germline assignment: CDR1 SGHRS and CDR2 YFSETQ. Written as DNA, the CDR3 is TGCGCCAGCAGCTTGGGAGCAGGAGCTAACTATGGCTACACCTTC. Its translation is CASSLGAGANYGYTF.

The count of this clone is one. This chain joins TRBV6-1 and TRBJ2-4; 10 bases map to TRBD1. The CDR3 contains 13 residues. Looked up from germline, CDR1 is MNHNS and CDR2 is SASEGT. V gave up 3 bases and J gave up 14 bases; unmatched junction bases: 7. As DNA, the CDR3 is TGTGCCAGCAGTGACCGGGACAGGGGCGTCAAGTACTTC. The encoded protein is CASSDRDRGVKYF.

There are a few counts of this clone. The rearrangement uses TRBV12-3 or TRBV12-4 and TRBJ1-2; D not resolved. Trimming cost V 7 bases and J 8 bases, with 17 bases left between them. The length of the CDR3 is 13 residues. The CDR3 loop is CASIGIKSGGYTF. The CDR3 nucleotides read TGTGCCAGCATTGGGATCAAGTCTGGCGGCTACACCTTC.

The J gene is TRBJ2-7, the V gene TRBV3-1 (or the pseudogene TRBV3-2); D uncertain. The CDR3 is 13 amino acids. Trimming shortened V by 0 bases and J by 5 bases, and 8 bases separated the two germline ends. From germline, CDR1 is LGHDT and CDR2 YNNKEL (reference sequence). CDR3 region: CASSQDPRNEQYF. As DNA, the CDR3 is TGTGCCAGCAGCCAAGATCCTCGCAACGAGCAGTACTTC.

This chain connects TRBV19 to TRBJ2-3; D uncertain. This CDR3 is built from 12 residues. CDR1 is LNHDA, CDR2 SQIVND, per germline (reference sequence). Trimming took 2 bases from V and 5 from J, leaving 5 bases between them. This CDR3 reads CASSISKDTQYF. The CDR3 nucleotides read TGTGCCAGTAGTATAAGTAAAGATACGCAGTATTTT.